The 16 T cell receptor beta chains reported below all come from one sample, sequenced in a study of T cell responses to AZD1222 COVID-19 vaccine. Here immunoSEQ multiplex PCR was the method, and the copy in TCRdb shows in-frame clones only, minus some. Of some 150,000 clones in the sample, about 92% were seen once. The starting material was peripheral blood, obtained on day 0 of AZD1222 vaccination. Receptors were obtained from an adult in good health.

V is TRBV13 and J is TRBJ1-6; 8 nucleotides agree with TRBD1. The germline V gene encodes CDR1 PRHDT and CDR2 FYEKMQ (reference sequence). The CDR3 is made up of 14 amino acids. J gave up 9 bases and V 5 bases, and 6 bases lay outside the gene matches. The DNA for the CDR3 is TGTGCCAGCAGCATCCGGGACAGGCGTTCACCCCTCCACTTT. Protein: CASSIRDRRSPLHF.

For the CDR3, the DNA is TGTGCCATCAGTGATTTAGGCTACACTGAAGCTTTCTTT. It translates to CAISDLGYTEAFF. The rearrangement joins TRBV10-3 to TRBJ1-1; D gene ambiguous. From germline, CDR1 is ENHRY and CDR2 SYGVKD. This CDR3 is built from 13 residues. Trimming stripped 3 bases from V and 3 bases from J, with 8 bases between.

The V gene is TRBV7-2, the J gene TRBJ1-3, with D uncertain. The germline V and J ends were trimmed by 5 bases and 0 bases, with 11 bases remaining between them. This CDR3 has 15 amino acids. Germline V lookup: CDR1 SGHTA, CDR2 FQGNSA. The CDR3: CASSPRTISGNTIYF. The CDR3 coding sequence is TGTGCCAGCAGCCCCCGGACCATCTCTGGAAACACCATATATTTT.

The rearrangement links TRBV28 to TRBJ1-2, with TRBD1 matching over 7 bases. The CDR3 is 14 amino acids. CDR1 and CDR2 from the germline V gene are MDHEN and SYDVKM. V shed 6 bases, J shed 2 bases, and the junction held 6 bases outside the gene matches. The CDR3 protein is CASSRLDRNYGYTF. The CDR3 DNA reads as TGTGCCAGCAGCCGATTGGACAGGAACTATGGCTACACCTTC.

The chain recombines TRBV7-8 with TRBJ1-4, with D unclear. The CDR3 loop spans 16 amino acids. Trimming left V 0 bases short and J 5 bases short, with 13 bases between. The germline gives CDR1 SGHVS, CDR2 FQNEAQ. The CDR3 DNA reads as TGTGCCAGCAGCTTAGCAGCGGAACGGGAGAATGAAAAACTGTTTTTT. The encoded protein is CASSLAAERENEKLFF.

This chain uses TRBV7-9 with TRBJ2-2; D call uncertain. The CDR3 consists of 13 residues. Germline V CDR1 and CDR2: SEHNR, FQNEAQ (reference sequence). Trimming left V 4 bases short and J 5 bases short, with 8 bases between. The CDR3: CASSSVLTGELFF. The CDR3 DNA sequence: TGTGCCAGCAGCTCAGTTTTAACCGGGGAGCTGTTTTTT. Complete variable domain (other parts from reference TRBV7-9 and TRBJ2-2): DTGVSQNPRHKITKRGQNVTFRCDPISEHNRLYWYRQTLGQGPEFLTYFQNEAQLEKSRLLSDRFSAERPKGSFSTLEIQRTEQGDSAMYLCASSSVLTGELFFGEGSRLTVL.

In its sample, this clone was seen once. This sequence joins TRBV4-2 and TRBJ2-7; no clear D. V dropped 0 bases and J dropped 7 bases, with 10 bases sitting between them. The CDR3 totals 13 residues. CDR1 and CDR2 (germline): LGHNA, YNFKEQ. In DNA form, the CDR3 reads TGTGCCAGCAGCCAAGATGCCCCCCCAGAGCAGTACTTC. Residues: CASSQDAPPEQYF.

The chain is built from TRBV7-9 and TRBJ2-1; D is unclear. The germline V and J ends were trimmed by 1 base and 0 bases, with 10 bases remaining between them. The CDR3 is 16 residues long. Looked up from germline, CDR1 is SEHNR and CDR2 is FQNEAQ (reference sequence). This CDR3 is CASSLVGSSSYNEQFF. The CDR3 DNA is TGTGCCAGCAGCTTAGTGGGCTCGAGCTCCTACAATGAGCAGTTCTTC.

The V and J genes are TRBV2 and TRBJ1-1, with 7 positions matching TRBD1. This CDR3 has 15 amino acids. Losses at the gene ends were 3 bases for V and 1 base for J; bases not matched to a gene: 5. CDR1 SNHLY and CDR2 FYNNEI come from the germline V gene. The DNA for the CDR3 is TGTGCCAGCAGTGATGTCAGGACAGGGAACACTGAAGCTTTCTTT. Residues: CASSDVRTGNTEAFF.

This chain joins TRBV3-1 (or the pseudogene TRBV3-2) and TRBJ1-4; a weak D match, TRBD1 (6 bases). The CDR3 loop spans 18 amino acids. V lost 1 base and J lost 6, with 21 bases in between. The germline V gene has CDR1 LGHDT and CDR2 YNNKEL (reference sequence). CDR3 residues: CASSQGPLGDRLYEKLFF. The CDR3 bases are TGTGCCAGCAGCCAAGGCCCCTTAGGTGACAGGCTATATGAAAAACTGTTTTTT.

The chain recombines TRBV12-3 or TRBV12-4 with TRBJ1-4; D is undetermined. CDR3 length: 11 residues. V was pared by 4 bases and J by 7 bases, with 4 bases between. CDR3 sequence: CASSSGEKLFF. The CDR3, as DNA: TGTGCCAGCAGTTCAGGTGAAAAACTGTTTTTT.

This sequence joins TRBV7-2 and TRBJ2-2; D possibly matches TRBD1 or TRBD2 (5 bases each). The CDR3 spans 15 residues. Germline CDR1 and CDR2: SGHTA and FQGNSA. V lost 4 bases and J 4 bases, leaving 13 bases between the germline ends. CDR3 nucleotide sequence: TGTGCCAGCAGCTCCGGGACCTTGGGCACCGGGGAGCTGTTTTTT. Protein product: CASSSGTLGTGELFF.

The chain links TRBV27 to TRBJ2-5, with a weak D call TRBD2 (7 bases). The CDR3 is made up of 14 amino acids. V lost 2 bases and J lost 5, with 12 bases in between. The germline CDR1 and CDR2 sequences are MNHEY and SMNVEV (reference sequence). In nucleotides, the CDR3 is TGTGCCAGCAGTTTAGGGGGGGCCTGGGAGACCCAGTACTTC. Translating it yields CASSLGGAWETQYF.

The chain combines TRBV11-2 with TRBJ1-2, with a tentative D call TRBD1 (5 bases). CDR3 size: 16 residues. Trimming took 1 base from V and 4 from J, leaving 16 bases between them. The germline V gene has CDR1 SGHAT and CDR2 FQNNGV. CDR3 nucleotide sequence: TGTGCCAGCAGCTTAGCGAGGTCGGGGGGTGTCTATGGCTACACCTTC. This gives the protein CASSLARSGGVYGYTF.

The chain links TRBV5-1 to TRBJ2-3; TRBD1 might be the D (7 bases). Trimming removed 4 bases from V and 3 bases from J, with 12 bases in between. This CDR3 contains 14 residues. Germline-derived CDR1 and CDR2 are SGHRS and YFSETQ. DNA for the CDR3: TGCGCCAGCAGCGAGACAGGGAGGACAGATACGCAGTATTTT. This sequence encodes CASSETGRTDTQYF.

The V gene is TRBV19, the J gene TRBJ1-1; 7 nucleotides line up with TRBD1. There are 14 residues in the CDR3. CDR1 is LNHDA and CDR2 is SQIVND in the germline V gene (reference sequence). V dropped 6 bases and J dropped 1; count of bases not matched to a gene: 5. The CDR3 coding sequence is TGTGCCAGTAGCACGGACAGGCCGAACACTGAAGCTTTCTTT. Encoded protein: CASSTDRPNTEAFF.